Listed below are T cell receptor beta chains from one sample, sequenced in a study of cytotoxic CD8 clonotypes in ibrutinib-treated CLL. Data came from immunoSEQ multiplex PCR; TCRdb stores just in-frame clones and leaves some out. Among about 63,000 clones, around 68% were seen once, and the ten largest hold around two fifths. This material consisted of PBMCs, taken after 12 months of ibrutinib treatment. The receptors here all came from a human donor with chronic lymphocytic leukemia. Each CDR3 is given with its conserved first and last residue. D genes are given only for firm matches. Size tells how often a clone was seen (once, few, many) or the class of an expanded clone, and some rows leave it out.

>-|TRBJ2-7|-|TRBV28
TGTGCCAGCAGTTTCCCCACTAACAGCGGTGGGCACTACGAGCAGTACTTC
CASSFPTNSGGHYEQYF
>TRBD1|TRBJ2-7|-|TRBV5-1
TGCGCCAGCAGCACCCCGACAGGGGAAGAGCAGTACTTC
CASSTPTGEEQYF
>TRBD1|TRBJ1-4|-|TRBV29-1
TGCAGCGTTCGGACAGGGAGTGAAAAACTGTTTTTT
CSVRTGSEKLFF
>-|TRBJ2-7|few|TRBV4-1
TGCGCCAGCAGCCCCTACATGGGAGCCTCCTACGAGCAGTACTTC
CASSPYMGASYEQYF
>-|TRBJ2-6|-|TRBV6-6
TGTGCCAGCAGTCACGCTATCGGGGTAGGGGCCAACGTCCTGACTTTC
CASSHAIGVGANVLTF
>-|TRBJ2-3|-|TRBV6-5
TGTGCCAGCAGTTATCGCCTAGTAGGAGATACGCAGTATTTT
CASSYRLVGDTQYF
>-|TRBJ2-3|-|TRBV4-1
TGCGCCAGCAGCCAAGAATGGGCGTACTTAGATACGCAGTATTTT
CASSQEWAYLDTQYF
>TRBD1|TRBJ1-2|few|TRBV7-2
TGTGCCAGCAGCCTGGACAGGGACGGCTACACCTTC
CASSLDRDGYTF
>-|TRBJ2-1|-|TRBV7-3
TGTGCCAGCAGCCTACGAGGGCCTGTCGGTGAGCAGTTCTTC
CASSLRGPVGEQFF
>-|TRBJ2-2|-|TRBV9
TGTGCCAGCAGCCTGGGGACCGGGGAGCTGTTTTTT
CASSLGTGELFF
>TRBD2|TRBJ2-2|-|TRBV7-9
TGTGCCAGCAGCGGGGGAGGGAGTTACACCGGGGAGCTGTTTTTT
CASSGGGSYTGELFF
>-|TRBJ2-7|-|TRBV7-3
TGTGCCAGCAGCTTATTGACAGCGAGCAGGCTCTACGAGCAGTACTTC
CASSLLTASRLYEQYF
>-|TRBJ2-7|few|TRBV6-1
TGTGCCAGCAGTGTCTATCCATATTCCTACGAGCAGTACTTC
CASSVYPYSYEQYF
>TRBD1|TRBJ1-2|few|TRBV27
TGTGCCAGCAGTAAACAGGGGGTAGACTATGGCTACACCTTC
CASSKQGVDYGYTF
>-|TRBJ2-3|-|TRBV2
TGTGCCAGCAGTGAAGGGGGTTTAGGCACAGATACGCAGTATTTT
CASSEGGLGTDTQYF
>TRBD2|TRBJ2-1|few|TRBV2
TGTGCCAGTAGTGCCGGGACTAGCGGATACAATGAGCAGTTCTTC
CASSAGTSGYNEQFF
>-|TRBJ2-1|-|TRBV7-9
TGTGCCAGCAGCCATTCATGGGGGAGCCTAACTGGGGAGCAGTTCTTC
CASSHSWGSLTGEQFF
>TRBD2|TRBJ2-5|-|TRBV2
TGTGCCAGCAGTGAAGCCGGACTAGTTTATTCGGAGACCCAGTACTTC
CASSEAGLVYSETQYF
>TRBD2|TRBJ2-1|-|TRBV7-9
TGTGCCAGCAGCGACTATAGCGGGACCAAATACAATGAGCAGTTCTTC
CASSDYSGTKYNEQFF
>TRBD1|TRBJ2-4|-|TRBV2
TGTGCCAGCACCCCGGGACAGCTCCAAAACATTCAGTACTTC
CASTPGQLQNIQYF
>TRBD2|TRBJ2-2|-|TRBV5-4
TGTGCCAGCAGCCCGGGACTAGCGGGAGCCACCGGGGAGCTGTTTTTT
CASSPGLAGATGELFF
>-|TRBJ2-2|-|TRBV5-6
TGTGCCAGCAGCTTGGGGTACTTCGGGGAGCTGTTTTTT
CASSLGYFGELFF
>TRBD2|TRBJ2-5|-|TRBV5-1
TGCGCCAGCAGGTCTGGACTAGCGGGGAACCAAGAGACCCAGTACTTC
CASRSGLAGNQETQYF
>TRBD1|TRBJ1-2|-|TRBV6-5
TGTGCCAGCAGTTACTCGACAGGGCAAGGCTACACCTTC
CASSYSTGQGYTF
>-|TRBJ2-3|once|TRBV5-4
TGTGCCAGCAGCTTCAGGCAGACAGATACGCAGTATTTT
CASSFRQTDTQYF
>-|TRBJ1-5|-|TRBV6-1
TGTGCCAGCAGTGGTCCGGGACACTCCAATCAGCCCCAGCATTTT
CASSGPGHSNQPQHF
>TRBD2|TRBJ2-3|-|TRBV5-4
TGTGCCAGCAGCGGGACTAGCGGGAGGGTCACAGATACGCAGTATTTT
CASSGTSGRVTDTQYF
>-|TRBJ2-1|-|TRBV29-1
TGCAGCGTTGAAGATCACGGGTTAGTAGAGCAGTTCTTC
CSVEDHGLVEQFF
>-|TRBJ1-5|few|TRBV7-9
TGTGCCAGCAGCCCTGGGACACCCTATAGCAATCAGCCCCAGCATTTT
CASSPGTPYSNQPQHF
>-|TRBJ2-3|once|TRBV10-3
TGTGCCATCAGGAACAGTGCCAGCACAGATACGCAGTATTTT
CAIRNSASTDTQYF
>-|TRBJ2-2|-|TRBV4-2
TGTGCCAGCAGCCAAGAAGGGACAACGAACACCGGGGAGCTGTTTTTT
CASSQEGTTNTGELFF
>-|TRBJ1-1|few|TRBV2
TGTGCCAGCAGTCGGGACGTTAGTGAAGCTTTCTTT
CASSRDVSEAFF
>TRBD1|TRBJ1-2|few|TRBV27
TGTGCCAGCAGTGCACAGGGGGCTGGTTATGGCTACACCTTC
CASSAQGAGYGYTF
>-|TRBJ2-7|-|TRBV2
TGTGCCAGCAGGAGCCCAGATTCCTACGAGCAGTACTTC
CASRSPDSYEQYF